The 16 T cell receptor beta chains below come from one sample, sequenced in a study of shared clonotypes between healthy human individuals. Clones were sequenced by immunoSEQ multiplex PCR, and TCRdb holds only the in-frame ones, with some missing. This repertoire shows about 470,000 clones, more than 75% found once; its top ten account for 13%. The material sequenced was PBMCs. These receptors originate from a woman in her forties in good health. Some clones in this sample may be carry-over from other donors' samples.

The rearrangement links TRBV18 to TRBJ2-7; 9 positions agree with TRBD1. Germline-derived CDR1 and CDR2 are KGHSH and LQKENI. This CDR3 spans 15 amino acids. V was pared by 4 bases and J by 0 bases, with 4 bases of the junction left unmatched. The CDR3 coding sequence is TGTGCCAGCTCACTCGGACAGGGGATCTCCTACGAGCAGTACTTC. Protein: CASSLGQGISYEQYF.

This clone occurred once. The V and J genes are TRBV15 and TRBJ2-7, with TRBD1 matching over 9 bases. The V gene's germline CDR1 is LNHNV and CDR2 YYDKDF (reference sequence). Trimming cost V 4 bases and J 6 bases; bases outside gene matches: 4. The CDR3 consists of 13 residues. The CDR3 loop is CATSTDRGGEQYF. CDR3 nucleotide sequence: TGTGCCACCAGCACGGACAGGGGCGGCGAGCAGTACTTC.

The chain combines TRBV11-2 with TRBJ2-7, with 8 bases lining up with TRBD1. CDR1 is SGHAT and CDR2 is FQNNGV in the germline V gene. CDR3 size: 15 residues. The V gene end was trimmed by 5 bases and the J gene end by 7 bases; junction bases not matched to a gene: 13. DNA for the CDR3: TGTGCCAGCAGCGCACAGACAGGGGTAACGAGGGAGCAGTACTTC. Protein: CASSAQTGVTREQYF.

The chain links TRBV4-2 to TRBJ2-1, with 8 nucleotides matching TRBD2. The CDR3 spans 16 residues. Trimming at V came to 0 bases and at J to 4 bases, leaving 5 bases not matched to a gene. The germline V gene encodes CDR1 LGHNA and CDR2 YNFKEQ. The CDR3 DNA follows: TGTGCCAGCAGCCAAGAAGAGCGGGAGCTGTACAATGAGCAGTTCTTC. Its translation is CASSQEERELYNEQFF.

In its sample, this clone was seen once. The chain recombines TRBV30 with TRBJ1-3; D is uncertain. CDR3 size: 12 residues. Germline assignment: CDR1 GTSNPN and CDR2 SVGIG (reference sequence). V lost 3 bases and J 3 bases, leaving 6 bases between the germline ends. CDR3 amino acids: CAWRRDGNTIYF. DNA for the CDR3: TGTGCCTGGAGAAGGGATGGAAACACCATATATTTT. The whole variable domain, filled in from reference TRBV30 and TRBJ1-3, reads SQTIHQWPATLVQPVGSPLSLECTVEGTSNPNLYWYRQAAGRGLQLLFYSVGIGQISSEVPQNLSASRPQDRQFILSSKKLLLSDSGFYLCAWRRDGNTIYFGEGSWLTVV.

The chain couples TRBV7-2 to TRBJ1-5, with a weak D call TRBD1 (5 bases). Germline V gives CDR1 SGHTA, CDR2 FQGNSA. Deletions cut 4 bases from V and 9 bases from J, with 16 bases between. This CDR3 region has 14 residues. The CDR3 is CASSWGRGVLPQHF. DNA for the CDR3: TGTGCCAGCAGCTGGGGGAGAGGGGTACTGCCCCAGCATTTT.

The chain employs TRBV5-4 and TRBJ1-1; TRBD1 might be the D (6 bases). V was pared by 0 bases and J by 8 bases, with 20 bases between. In germline, CDR1 is SGHNT, CDR2 YYREEE (reference sequence). This CDR3 spans 16 amino acids. The CDR3 region is CASSLGAGTQFPEAFF. In DNA, the CDR3 is TGTGCCAGCAGCTTGGGCGCAGGGACACAATTCCCCGAAGCTTTCTTT. The entire variable domain, with the rest obtained from reference TRBV5-4 and TRBJ1-1, is as follows: ETGVTQSPTHLIKTRGQQVTLRCSSQSGHNTVSWYQQALGQGPQFIFQYYREEENGRGNFPPRFSGLQFPNYSSELNVNALELDDSALYLCASSLGAGTQFPEAFFGQGTRLTVV.

This clone was detected many times. Other DNA sequences in this sample translate to the same CDR3. The rearrangement links TRBV6-1 to TRBJ2-1, with TRBD2 matching over 7 bases. V dropped 2 bases and J dropped 2; count of bases not matched to a gene: 6. CDR1 is MNHNS, CDR2 SASEGT, per germline. The CDR3 consists of 16 residues. Here the CDR3 DNA reads TGTGCCAGCAGTGAAACTAGCGTATTACCCTACAATGAGCAGTTCTTC. This sequence encodes CASSETSVLPYNEQFF.

This clone was counted only a few times. The chain employs TRBV29-1 and TRBJ2-3, with 12 bases identical to TRBD2. This CDR3 is built from 17 residues. The germline gives CDR1 SQVTM, CDR2 ANQGSEA. The junction had 12 bases not matched to a gene; V was cut back by 6 bases and J by 2 bases. DNA of the CDR3: TGCAGCGTCCAGGGGCGACTAGCGGGAGTGCACACAGATACGCAGTATTTT. This translates into CSVQGRLAGVHTDTQYF.

The CDR3 sequence is CASSVARGSYNEQFF. The CDR3 DNA is TGTGCCAGCAGCGTAGCGCGGGGGTCCTACAATGAGCAGTTCTTC. This chain links TRBV9 with TRBJ2-1; 7 bases agree with TRBD2. Germline V lookup: CDR1 SGDLS, CDR2 YYNGEE. The CDR3 runs to 15 residues. V was pared by 0 bases and J by 1 base, with 1 base of the junction left unmatched.

The CDR3 DNA reads TGTGCCAGCAGCTTATCCCCGGGACAGAACACTGAAGCTTTCTTT. It yields the protein CASSLSPGQNTEAFF. V is TRBV7-3 and J is TRBJ1-1; D is possibly TRBD1 (6 bases). Germline V gene sequence: CDR1 SGHTA, CDR2 FQGTGA. Trimming shortened V by 2 bases and J by 1 base, and 11 bases separated the two germline ends. The CDR3 runs 15 residues.

A single count supports this clone. The V call is TRBV10-3, the J call TRBJ1-2, with a tentative D call TRBD1 (5 bases). This CDR3 region has 15 residues. Germline values: CDR1 ENHRY, CDR2 SYGVKD. V was pared by 0 bases and J by 5 bases, with 13 bases between. In nucleotides, the CDR3 is TGTGCCATCAGTGAGTCAGGGGCAGCAGGGTATGGCTACACCTTC. Translation: CAISESGAAGYGYTF.

The chain joins TRBV10-3 to TRBJ1-1; 7 positions match TRBD1. The CDR3 has 16 amino acids. The V gene end was trimmed by 4 bases and the J gene end by 0 bases; junction bases not matched to a gene: 8. Germline lookup yields CDR1 ENHRY and CDR2 SYGVKD. CDR3 DNA sequence: TGTGCCATCAGTGCGGCAGGGGGGGACATGAACACTGAAGCTTTCTTT. It translates to CAISAAGGDMNTEAFF.

Details on this clone: Mismatch with germline at one junction end may stem from a read error. The chain has TRBV7-7 and TRBJ2-2; D unclear. This CDR3 comprises 16 residues. The V gene's germline CDR1 is SSHAT and CDR2 FNYEAQ (reference sequence). The CDR3 DNA reads TGTGCTAGCAGCTTTCACCCACTGTCTGACGGCGGGGAGCTGTTTTTT. This gives the protein CASSFHPLSDGGELFF.

Only a few counts were recorded for this clone. This chain joins TRBV5-5 and TRBJ2-1, with D perhaps TRBD1 (6 bases). The V gene lost 4 bases and the J gene lost 4 bases, with 15 bases spanning the gap. This CDR3 region has 15 residues. From germline, CDR1 is SGHKS and CDR2 YYEKEE (reference sequence). The CDR3 loop is CASSLDGQTYNEQFF. The CDR3 region has the DNA TGTGCCAGCAGCCTGGACGGACAGACATACAATGAGCAGTTCTTC.

The rearrangement links TRBV9 to TRBJ2-1; D is ambiguous. Germline assignment: CDR1 SGDLS and CDR2 YYNGEE. Trimming cost V 0 bases and J 5 bases, with 9 bases left between them. This CDR3 spans 14 amino acids. This CDR3 reads CASSVGVVHNEQFF. The CDR3 DNA is TGTGCCAGCAGCGTAGGGGTAGTCCACAATGAGCAGTTCTTC.